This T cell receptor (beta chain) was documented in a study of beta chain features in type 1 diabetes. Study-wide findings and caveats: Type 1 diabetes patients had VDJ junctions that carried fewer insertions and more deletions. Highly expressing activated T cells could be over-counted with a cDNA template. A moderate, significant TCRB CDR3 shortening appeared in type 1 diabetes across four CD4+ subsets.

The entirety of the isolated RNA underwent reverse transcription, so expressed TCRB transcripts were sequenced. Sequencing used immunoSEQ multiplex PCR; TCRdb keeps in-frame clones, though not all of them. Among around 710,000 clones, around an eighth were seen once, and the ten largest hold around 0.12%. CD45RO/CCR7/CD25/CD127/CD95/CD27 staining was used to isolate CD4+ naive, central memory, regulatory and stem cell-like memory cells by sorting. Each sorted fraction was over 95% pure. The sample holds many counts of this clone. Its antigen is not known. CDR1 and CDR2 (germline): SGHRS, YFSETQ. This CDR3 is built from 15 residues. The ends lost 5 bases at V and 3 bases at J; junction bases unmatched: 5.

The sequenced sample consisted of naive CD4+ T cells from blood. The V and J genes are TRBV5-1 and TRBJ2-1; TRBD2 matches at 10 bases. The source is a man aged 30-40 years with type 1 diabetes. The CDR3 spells CASSSTSGLYNEQFF. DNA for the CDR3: TGCGCCAGCAGTTCGACTAGCGGGCTCTACAATGAGCAGTTCTTC.